The 14 T cell receptor beta chains below come from one sample, sequenced in a study of blood T cell repertoires in COVID-19. Method: immunoSEQ multiplex PCR; TCRdb's copy keeps in-frame clones and lacks some. The data hold roughly 60,000 clones, with around 87% observed a single time. Sequenced sample: peripheral blood. The receptors stem from a human donor with acute or convalescent COVID-19. The donor label of this sample is uncertain.

The V gene is TRBV11-2, the J gene TRBJ2-5, with D possibly TRBD1 on 5 matching bases. CDR1 and CDR2 from the germline V gene are SGHAT and FQNNGV. The CDR3 runs to 14 residues. Between the trimmed V and J ends, which lost 0 bases and 5 bases, there was a span of 10 bases. DNA for the CDR3: TGTGCCAGCAGCTTAGAACCCAGGGTGGAGACCCAGTACTTC. Translated, it gives CASSLEPRVETQYF.

V usage is TRBV20-1 and J usage is TRBJ1-1, with unresolved D. CDR1 is DFQATT and CDR2 is SNEGSKA in the germline V gene (reference sequence). Trimming left V 3 bases short and J 0 bases short, with 14 bases between. The CDR3 contains 15 residues. This chain's CDR3 is CSASSQHEMNTEAFF. For the CDR3, the DNA is TGCAGTGCTAGTTCTCAACACGAAATGAACACTGAAGCTTTCTTT.

Written as DNA, the CDR3 is TGTGCCAGCAGCACCTCCGGGACTAGCGGGAGCTATGAGCAGTTCTTC. It translates to CASSTSGTSGSYEQFF. V gene TRBV7-9 combines with J gene TRBJ2-1; TRBD2 matches 14 bases. The germline gives CDR1 SEHNR, CDR2 FQNEAQ (reference sequence). The CDR3 length is 16 residues. V gave up 5 bases and J gave up 8 bases; unmatched junction bases: 8.

The chain uses TRBV7-9 and TRBJ1-4; D gene uncertain. Trimming left V 3 bases short and J 5 bases short, with 7 bases between. The CDR3 has 13 residues. Germline CDR1 is SEHNR and CDR2 is FQNEAQ (reference sequence). CDR3 sequence (DNA): TGTGCCAGCAGCTTTCGCAGAAATGAAAAACTGTTTTTT. Translated, it gives CASSFRRNEKLFF. The full variable domain, rest sourced from reference TRBV7-9 and TRBJ1-4, is DTGVSQNPRHKITKRGQNVTFRCDPISEHNRLYWYRQTLGQGPEFLTYFQNEAQLEKSRLLSDRFSAERPKGSFSTLEIQRTEQGDSAMYLCASSFRRNEKLFFGSGTQLSVL.

The chain couples TRBV28 to TRBJ1-3; no definite D call. V lost 5 bases, J lost 0 bases, and 8 bases lay in between. The germline V gene has CDR1 MDHEN and CDR2 SYDVKM. This CDR3 comprises 14 residues. CDR3 region: CASSEVPSGNTIYF. The CDR3 DNA is TGTGCCAGCAGTGAGGTCCCCTCTGGAAACACCATATATTTT.

V usage is TRBV28 and J usage is TRBJ2-3; 13 positions match TRBD2. Germline V lookup: CDR1 MDHEN, CDR2 SYDVKM. This CDR3 is 15 amino acids long. V trimming: 8 bases; J trimming: 3 bases; junction bases outside the gene matches: 5. CDR3 in DNA: TGTGCCAGCGGAGGGACTAGCGGGGATACAGATACGCAGTATTTT. It specifies CASGGTSGDTDTQYF.

The rearrangement uses TRBV28 and TRBJ2-7; 14 bases agree with TRBD2. The CDR3 totals 17 residues. Trimming cost V 3 bases and J 4 bases; bases outside gene matches: 8. Looked up from germline, CDR1 is MDHEN and CDR2 is SYDVKM. The CDR3: CASSFSAGTSGRYEQYF. Here the CDR3 DNA reads TGTGCCAGCAGTTTCTCCGCTGGGACTAGCGGGAGATACGAGCAGTACTTC.

Comments on this clone: No DNA is shown, since the ends of the CDR3 on it are uncertain; the CDR3 is the one TCRdb lists. The rearrangement uses TRBV14 and TRBJ1-2. The CDR3 has 11 residues if both end residues are counted. Germline CDR1 reads SGHDN; CDR2 reads FVKESK. The CDR3: CASSQVGSGTF.

This chain joins TRBV29-1 and TRBJ2-3, with D perhaps matching TRBD2 (7 bases). From germline, CDR1 is SQVTM and CDR2 ANQGSEA. The V end was cut by 2 bases, the J end by 2 bases, with 23 bases between. This CDR3 contains 18 residues. CDR3 region: CSVETSGGGRFLTDTQYF. CDR3 DNA sequence: TGCAGCGTTGAAACCAGTGGCGGGGGCCGTTTTCTCACAGATACGCAGTATTTT.

This chain links TRBV30 with TRBJ2-2; D unresolved. CDR3 length: 13 residues. V shed 4 bases and J shed 6 bases, with 12 bases lying between them. The germline V gene has CDR1 GTSNPN and CDR2 SVGIG (reference sequence). The DNA for the CDR3 is TGTGCCTGGACTCGGCAGGAAGCCGGGGAGCTGTTTTTT. Protein sequence: CAWTRQEAGELFF.

The CDR3, as DNA: TGTGCCAGCAGCTTAGTGGTCTGGGGCGGCTACGAGCAGTACGTC. Its protein product is CASSLVVWGGYEQYV. The rearrangement uses TRBV7-2 and TRBJ2-7; TRBD1 might be the D (5 bases). The CDR3 contains 15 residues. V lost 1 base to trimming and J lost 3 bases, with 13 bases between them. Per the germline V gene, CDR1 is SGHTA and CDR2 is FQGNSA.

The chain combines TRBV5-1 with TRBJ2-7; 7 nucleotides match TRBD1. The CDR3 contains 12 residues. V dropped 2 bases and J dropped 6; count of bases not matched to a gene: 2. The germline V gene has CDR1 SGHRS and CDR2 YFSETQ. For the CDR3, the DNA is TGCGCCAGCAGCTTTACAGGGGCCGAGCAGTACTTC. It is translated as CASSFTGAEQYF.

The rearrangement links TRBV9 to TRBJ2-1; 10 nucleotides align to TRBD2. The germline CDR1 and CDR2 sequences are SGDLS and YYNGEE. This CDR3 has 16 amino acids. V lost 3 bases and J lost 10; bases outside the gene matches: 13. Here the CDR3 reads CASSAPGLASVGEQFF. CDR3 sequence (DNA): TGTGCCAGCAGCGCCCCGGGACTAGCGTCCGTGGGCGAGCAGTTCTTC.

This sequence joins TRBV29-1 and TRBJ2-7; a weak D match, TRBD2 (7 bases). The germline CDR1 and CDR2 sequences are SQVTM and ANQGSEA. This CDR3 region has 18 residues. V was pared by 3 bases and J by 3 bases, with 27 bases between. The CDR3 bases are TGCAGCGTTGAGTCTTTACGGGGGGACAAGGGGAAAGGCTACGAGCAGTACTTC. It specifies CSVESLRGDKGKGYEQYF.